This paragraph covers one T cell receptor (beta chain) sequence. The method was immunoSEQ multiplex PCR; TCRdb's version includes in-frame clones alone and lacks a portion of them. Of 70,000 to 95,000 clones listed, 90% to 95% were seen once; the top ten hold approximately 2.4%. This sample is drawn from a study of T cell changes during pregnancy in multiple sclerosis. Trimming took 6 bases from V and 4 from J, leaving 7 bases between them. The CDR3 extends over 11 amino acids. Germline CDR1 MGHDK, CDR2 SYGVNS. The chain couples TRBV25-1 to TRBJ2-7, with D uncertain. The receptor's source is a female donor with multiple sclerosis, enrolled in a pregnancy study. Sequenced here: peripheral blood, sampled in the second trimester of pregnancy. Written as DNA, the CDR3 is TGTGCCAGCAGGTTACAATACGAGCAGTACTTC. As protein: CASRLQYEQYF.